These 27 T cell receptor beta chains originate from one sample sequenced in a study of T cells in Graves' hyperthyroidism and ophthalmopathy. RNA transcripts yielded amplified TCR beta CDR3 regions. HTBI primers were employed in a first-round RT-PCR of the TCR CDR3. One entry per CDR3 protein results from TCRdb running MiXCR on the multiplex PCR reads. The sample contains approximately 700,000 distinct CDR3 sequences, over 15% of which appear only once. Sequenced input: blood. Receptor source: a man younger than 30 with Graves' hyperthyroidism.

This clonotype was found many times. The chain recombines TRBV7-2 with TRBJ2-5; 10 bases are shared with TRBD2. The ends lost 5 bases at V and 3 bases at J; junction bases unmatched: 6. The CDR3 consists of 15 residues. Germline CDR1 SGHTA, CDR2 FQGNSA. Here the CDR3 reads CASSTRLAGKETQYF. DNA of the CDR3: TGTGCCAGCAGCACCAGACTAGCGGGTAAAGAGACCCAGTACTTC.

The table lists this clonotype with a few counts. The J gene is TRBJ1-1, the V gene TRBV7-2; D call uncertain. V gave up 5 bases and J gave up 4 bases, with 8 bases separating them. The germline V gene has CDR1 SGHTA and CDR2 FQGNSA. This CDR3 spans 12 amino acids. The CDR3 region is CASSPGCTEAFF. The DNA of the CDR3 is TGTGCCAGCAGCCCCGGCTGCACTGAAGCTTTCTTT.

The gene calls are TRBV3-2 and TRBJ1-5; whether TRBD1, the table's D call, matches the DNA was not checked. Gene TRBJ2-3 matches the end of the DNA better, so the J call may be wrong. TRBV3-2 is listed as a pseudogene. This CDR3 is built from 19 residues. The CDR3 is CASSHPPSRTVYSNQPQYF. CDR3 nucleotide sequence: TGTGCCAGCAGCCACCCCCCCTCAAGGACAGTCTATAGCAATCAGCCCCAGTATTTT.

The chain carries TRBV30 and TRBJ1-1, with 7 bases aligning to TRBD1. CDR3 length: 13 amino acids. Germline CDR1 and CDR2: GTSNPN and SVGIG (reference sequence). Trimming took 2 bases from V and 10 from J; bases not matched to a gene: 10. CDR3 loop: CAWSTTSGTVAFF. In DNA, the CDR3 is TGTGCCTGGAGTACTACTAGCGGGACAGTAGCTTTCTTT.

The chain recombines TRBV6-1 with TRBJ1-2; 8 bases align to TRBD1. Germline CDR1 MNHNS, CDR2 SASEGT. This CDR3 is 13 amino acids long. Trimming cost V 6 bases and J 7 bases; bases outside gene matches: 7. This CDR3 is CASSEQGGSGYTF. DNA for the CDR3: TGTGCCAGCAGCGAACAGGGGGGTAGTGGCTACACCTTC.

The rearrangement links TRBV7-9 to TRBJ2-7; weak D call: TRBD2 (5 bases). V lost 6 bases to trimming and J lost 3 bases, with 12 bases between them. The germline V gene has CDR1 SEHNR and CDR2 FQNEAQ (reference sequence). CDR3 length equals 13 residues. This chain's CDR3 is CASREVSRYEQYF. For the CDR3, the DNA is TGTGCCAGCAGGGAGGTTTCCCGCTACGAGCAGTACTTC. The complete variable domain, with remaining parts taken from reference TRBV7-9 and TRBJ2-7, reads DTGVSQNPRHKITKRGQNVTFRCDPISEHNRLYWYRQTLGQGPEFLTYFQNEAQLEKSRLLSDRFSAERPKGSFSTLEIQRTEQGDSAMYLCASREVSRYEQYFGPGTRLTVT.

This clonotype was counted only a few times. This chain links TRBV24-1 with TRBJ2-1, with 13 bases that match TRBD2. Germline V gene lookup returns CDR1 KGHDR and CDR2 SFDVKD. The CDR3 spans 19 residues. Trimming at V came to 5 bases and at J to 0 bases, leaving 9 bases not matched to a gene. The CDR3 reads CATSAASGLAGLSYNEQFF. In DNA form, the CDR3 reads TGTGCCACCAGTGCCGCCTCGGGACTAGCGGGGCTCTCCTACAATGAGCAGTTCTTC.

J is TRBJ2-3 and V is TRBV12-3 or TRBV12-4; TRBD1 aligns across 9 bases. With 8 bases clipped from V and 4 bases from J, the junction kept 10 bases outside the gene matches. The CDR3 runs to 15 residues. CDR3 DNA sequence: TGTGCCAGCCGGTTCCAGGGACAGGGTGCAGATACGCAGTATTTT. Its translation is CASRFQGQGADTQYF.

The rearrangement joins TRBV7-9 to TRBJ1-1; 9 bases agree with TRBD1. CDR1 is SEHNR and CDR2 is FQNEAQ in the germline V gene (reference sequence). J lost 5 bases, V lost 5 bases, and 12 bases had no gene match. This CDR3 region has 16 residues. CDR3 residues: CASSKHPGQGKTEAFF. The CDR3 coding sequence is TGTGCCAGCAGCAAGCATCCGGGACAGGGAAAAACTGAAGCTTTCTTT.

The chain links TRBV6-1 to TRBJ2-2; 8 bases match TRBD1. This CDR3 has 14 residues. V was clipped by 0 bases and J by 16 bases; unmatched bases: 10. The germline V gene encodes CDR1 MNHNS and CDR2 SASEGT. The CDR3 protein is CASSEAGAGGLKFF. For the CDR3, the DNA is TGTGCCAGCAGTGAAGCGGGGGCAGGGGGCTTGAAGTTTTTT.

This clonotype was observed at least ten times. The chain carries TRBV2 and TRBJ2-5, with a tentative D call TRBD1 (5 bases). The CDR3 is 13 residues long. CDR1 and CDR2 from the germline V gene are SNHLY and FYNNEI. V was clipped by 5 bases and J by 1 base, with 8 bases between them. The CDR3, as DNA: TGTGCCAGCAGTTCTCAGGGCCAAGAGACCCAGTACTTC. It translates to CASSSQGQETQYF.

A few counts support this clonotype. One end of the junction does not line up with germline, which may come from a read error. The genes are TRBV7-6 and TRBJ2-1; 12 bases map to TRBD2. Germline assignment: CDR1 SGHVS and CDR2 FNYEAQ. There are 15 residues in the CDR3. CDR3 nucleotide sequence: TGTGCCGGCAGCTCCTCTAGCGGGAGGGACAATGAGCAGTTCTTC. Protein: CAGSSSSGRDNEQFF. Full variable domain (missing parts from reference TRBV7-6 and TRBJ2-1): GAGVSQSPRYKVTKRGQDVALRCDPISGHVSLYWYRQALGQGPEFLTYFNYEAQQDKSGLPNDRFSAERPEGSISTLTIQRTEQRDSAMYRCAGSSSSGRDNEQFFGPGTRLTVL.

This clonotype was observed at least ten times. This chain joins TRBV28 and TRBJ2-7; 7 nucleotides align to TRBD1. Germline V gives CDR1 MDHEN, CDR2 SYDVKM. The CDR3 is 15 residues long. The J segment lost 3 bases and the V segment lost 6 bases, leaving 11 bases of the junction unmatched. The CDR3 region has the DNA TGTGCCAGCAGGCGACAGGGCTCTCCGCACTACGAGCAGTACTTC. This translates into CASRRQGSPHYEQYF.

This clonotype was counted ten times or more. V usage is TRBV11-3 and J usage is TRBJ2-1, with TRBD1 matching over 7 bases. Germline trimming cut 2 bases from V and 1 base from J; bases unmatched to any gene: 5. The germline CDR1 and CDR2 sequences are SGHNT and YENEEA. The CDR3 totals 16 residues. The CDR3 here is CASSLNLQGSYNEQFF. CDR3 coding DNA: TGTGCCAGCAGCTTAAATCTACAGGGGTCCTACAATGAGCAGTTCTTC.

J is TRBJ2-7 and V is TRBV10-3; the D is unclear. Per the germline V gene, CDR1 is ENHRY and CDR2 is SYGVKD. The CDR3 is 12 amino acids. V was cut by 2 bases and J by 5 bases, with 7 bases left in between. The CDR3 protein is CAISEVAHEQYF. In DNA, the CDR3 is TGTGCCATCAGTGAGGTAGCACACGAGCAGTACTTC.

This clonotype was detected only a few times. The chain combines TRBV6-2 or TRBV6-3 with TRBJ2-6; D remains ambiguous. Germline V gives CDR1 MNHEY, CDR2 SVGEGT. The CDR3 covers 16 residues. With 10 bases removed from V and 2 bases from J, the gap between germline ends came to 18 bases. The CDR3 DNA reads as TGTGCCACCGAAAGACTCAGAGAGACTGGGGCCAACGTCCTGACTTTC. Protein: CATERLRETGANVLTF.

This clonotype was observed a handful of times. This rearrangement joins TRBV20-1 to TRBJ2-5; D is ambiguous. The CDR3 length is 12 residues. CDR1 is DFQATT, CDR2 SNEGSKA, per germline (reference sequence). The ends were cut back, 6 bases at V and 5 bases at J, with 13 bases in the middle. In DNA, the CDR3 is TGCAGTGCCAATGGAGATATGGAGACCCAGTACTTC. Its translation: CSANGDMETQYF.

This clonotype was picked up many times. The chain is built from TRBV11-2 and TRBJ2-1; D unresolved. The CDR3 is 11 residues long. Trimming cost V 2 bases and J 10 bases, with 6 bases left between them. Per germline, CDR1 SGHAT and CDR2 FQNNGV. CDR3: CASSLLAEQFF. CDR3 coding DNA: TGTGCCAGCAGCTTATTAGCCGAGCAGTTCTTC.

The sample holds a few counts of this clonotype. In DNA form, the CDR3 reads TGTGCCAGCAGCTTCTCCTCGAGAGGGATATACAATGAGCAGTTCTTC. Its protein product is CASSFSSRGIYNEQFF. The rearrangement links TRBV7-8 to TRBJ2-1, with a tentative D call TRBD2 (5 bases). CDR3 length equals 16 residues. CDR1 is SGHVS, CDR2 FQNEAQ, per germline. Trimming took off 3 bases at V and 4 bases at J, with 16 bases between the two ends. The full variable domain, completed using reference TRBV7-8 and TRBJ2-1, is GAGVSQSPRYKVAKRGQDVALRCDPISGHVSLFWYQQALGQGPEFLTYFQNEAQLDKSGLPSDRFFAERPEGSVSTLKIQRTQQEDSAVYLCASSFSSRGIYNEQFFGPGTRLTVL.

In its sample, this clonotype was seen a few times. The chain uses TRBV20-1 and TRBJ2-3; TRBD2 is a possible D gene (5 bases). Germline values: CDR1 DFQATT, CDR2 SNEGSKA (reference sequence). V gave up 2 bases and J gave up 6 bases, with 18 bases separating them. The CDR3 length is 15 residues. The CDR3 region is CSARSLVGAKDTQYF. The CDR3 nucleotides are TGCAGTGCTAGATCACTGGTGGGAGCCAAGGATACGCAGTATTTT.

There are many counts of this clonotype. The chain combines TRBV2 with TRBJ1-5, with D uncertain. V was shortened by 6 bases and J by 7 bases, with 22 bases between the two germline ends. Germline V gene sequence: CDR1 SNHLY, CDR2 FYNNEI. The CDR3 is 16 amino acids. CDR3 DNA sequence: TGTGCCAGCAGGGGCGGCGGACTCGCCCCGGGGCAGCCCCAGCATTTT. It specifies CASRGGGLAPGQPQHF.

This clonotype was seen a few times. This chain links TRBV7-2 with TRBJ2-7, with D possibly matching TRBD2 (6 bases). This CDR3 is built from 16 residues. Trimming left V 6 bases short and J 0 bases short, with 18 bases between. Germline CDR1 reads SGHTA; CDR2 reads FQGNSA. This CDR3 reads CASRVGTSGSSYEQYF. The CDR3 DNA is TGTGCCAGCAGGGTAGGGACTTCCGGGAGCTCCTACGAGCAGTACTTC.

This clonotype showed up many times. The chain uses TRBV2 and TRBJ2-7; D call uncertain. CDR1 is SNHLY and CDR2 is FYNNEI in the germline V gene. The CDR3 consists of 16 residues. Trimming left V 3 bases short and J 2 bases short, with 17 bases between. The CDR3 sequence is CASSDDVKVSTYEQYF. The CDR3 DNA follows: TGTGCCAGCAGTGATGACGTTAAAGTGTCGACCTACGAGCAGTACTTC.

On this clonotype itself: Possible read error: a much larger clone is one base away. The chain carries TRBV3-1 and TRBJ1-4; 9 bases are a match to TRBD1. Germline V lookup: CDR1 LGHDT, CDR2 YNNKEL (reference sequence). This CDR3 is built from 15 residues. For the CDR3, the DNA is TGTGCCAGCAGCCTACGGGGACAGGGTCGCGAAAAACTGCTTTTT. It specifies CASSLRGQGREKLLF.

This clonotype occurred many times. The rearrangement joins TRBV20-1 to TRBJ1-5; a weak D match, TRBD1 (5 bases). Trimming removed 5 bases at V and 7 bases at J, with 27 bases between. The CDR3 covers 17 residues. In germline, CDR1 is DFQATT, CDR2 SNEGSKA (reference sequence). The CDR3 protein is CSAHHSWAGEEGQPQHF. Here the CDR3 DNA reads TGCAGTGCTCACCACTCCTGGGCGGGGGAAGAAGGGCAGCCCCAGCATTTT.

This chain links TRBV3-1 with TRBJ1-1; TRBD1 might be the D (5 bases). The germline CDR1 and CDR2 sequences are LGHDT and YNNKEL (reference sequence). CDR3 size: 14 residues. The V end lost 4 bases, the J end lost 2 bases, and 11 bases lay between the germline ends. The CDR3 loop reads CASSRGLGNTEAFF. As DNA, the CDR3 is TGTGCCAGCAGCCGGGGACTGGGAAACACTGAAGCTTTCTTT. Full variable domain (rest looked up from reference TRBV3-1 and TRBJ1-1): DTAVSQTPKYLVTQMGNDKSIKCEQNLGHDTMYWYKQDSKKFLKIMFSYNNKELIINETVPNRFSPKSPDKAHLNLHINSLELGDSAVYFCASSRGLGNTEAFFGQGTRLTVV.

CDR3 DNA sequence: TGTGCCAGCAGCTTAATAGCGGGAGACGAGCAGTACTTC. Protein product: CASSLIAGDEQYF. The chain links TRBV7-2 to TRBJ2-7; TRBD2 aligns across 9 bases. The length of the CDR3 is 13 residues. With V trimmed by 2 bases and J by 5 bases, 1 base remained unmatched. Per the germline V gene, CDR1 is SGHTA and CDR2 is FQGNSA.